This TCR beta chain was identified during a study of neurological immune-mediated disorders. Broader study findings: HTLV-1-associated myelopathy showed the most TCR clonal expansion; multiple sclerosis the least, below healthy controls.

2 million unsorted PBMCs were stored in RNAlater at -80 °C before RNA extraction. This clonotype is judged medium-sized. Antigen specificity is unknown. From the 5' RACE reads, TCRdb called clonotypes with MiXCR, one entry per CDR3 protein. The data show tens of thousands of distinct CDR3 sequences, 14% seen once. Germline CDR1 reads MNHEY; CDR2 reads SMNVEV (reference sequence). V was pared by 3 bases and J by 6 bases, with 17 bases between. CDR3 length equals 16 residues. The sample was PBMCs. The clonotype originates from a woman between 50 and 59 years old with HTLV-1-associated myelopathy (HAM/TSP). The V gene is TRBV27, the J gene TRBJ1-4; D is perhaps TRBD1 (5 bases). The CDR3 loop reads CASSFPGPLGDEKLFF. For the CDR3, the DNA is TGTGCCAGCAGTTTCCCGGGTCCCTTAGGGGATGAAAAACTGTTTTTT.